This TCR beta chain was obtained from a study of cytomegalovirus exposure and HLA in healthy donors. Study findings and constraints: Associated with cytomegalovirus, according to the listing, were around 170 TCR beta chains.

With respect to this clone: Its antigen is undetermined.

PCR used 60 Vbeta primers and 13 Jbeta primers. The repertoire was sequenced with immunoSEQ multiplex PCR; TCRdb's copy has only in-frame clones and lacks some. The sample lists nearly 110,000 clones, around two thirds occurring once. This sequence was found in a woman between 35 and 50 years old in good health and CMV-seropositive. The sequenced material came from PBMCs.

In nucleotides, the CDR3 is TGTGCCAGCAGCTCCAACCCCACAGTCCCCTTGGGCGACGGCTACACCTTC. Translating it yields CASSSNPTVPLGDGYTF. The genes are TRBV7-2 and TRBJ1-2; no clear D. The CDR3 spans 17 residues. In germline, CDR1 is SGHTA, CDR2 FQGNSA. V was pared by 4 bases and J by 8 bases, with 26 bases between.